This note documents a single T cell receptor (beta chain) sequence. The data stem from a study of shared clonotypes between healthy human individuals. In the naive CD8 group, cells lacked CD45RO and were positively selected for CCR7, so terminally differentiated effector memory CD45RA+ cells were left out. Assay used: immunoSEQ multiplex PCR; TCRdb lists only in-frame clones, some missing. Here the sample spans more than 600,000 clones, about 91% being singletons. V shed 5 bases and J 5 bases; nucleotides not matched to a gene: 12. Germline CDR1 reads SGHTA; CDR2 reads FQGNSA. This CDR3 region has 17 residues.

Sequencing was carried out using naive CD8+ T cells sorted from blood. This TCR came from a man aged 25-45 years in good health. The chain links TRBV7-2 to TRBJ2-5, with 12 bases lining up with TRBD2. CDR3 coding DNA: TGTGCCAGCAGCCGACCAGCTAGCGGGAGGGAGTCTGAGACCCAGTACTTC. Amino acids: CASSRPASGRESETQYF.